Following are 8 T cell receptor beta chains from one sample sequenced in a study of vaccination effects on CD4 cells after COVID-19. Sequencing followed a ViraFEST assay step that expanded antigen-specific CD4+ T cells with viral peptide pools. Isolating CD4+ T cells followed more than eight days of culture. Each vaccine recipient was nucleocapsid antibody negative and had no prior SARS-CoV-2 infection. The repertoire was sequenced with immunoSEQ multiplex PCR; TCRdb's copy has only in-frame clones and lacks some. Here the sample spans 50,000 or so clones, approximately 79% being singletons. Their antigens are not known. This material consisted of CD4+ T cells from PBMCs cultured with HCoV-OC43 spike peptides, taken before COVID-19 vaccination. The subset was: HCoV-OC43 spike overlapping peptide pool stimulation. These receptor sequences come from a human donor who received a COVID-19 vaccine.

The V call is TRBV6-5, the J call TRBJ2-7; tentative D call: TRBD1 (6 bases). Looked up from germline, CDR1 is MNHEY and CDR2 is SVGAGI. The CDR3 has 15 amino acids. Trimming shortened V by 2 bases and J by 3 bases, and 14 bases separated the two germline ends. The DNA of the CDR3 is TGTGCCAGCAGTTACCAGGGGCGCCCACTCTACGAGCAGTACGTC. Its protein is CASSYQGRPLYEQYV.

CDR3 nucleotides: TGTGCCAGCAGCCAAGTTCCAGGGGTTGGAGAGACCCAGTACTTC. Its translation: CASSQVPGVGETQYF. The chain joins TRBV14 to TRBJ2-5; D might be TRBD1 (6 bases). The CDR3 sequence is 15 residues long. Germline V gene lookup returns CDR1 SGHDN and CDR2 FVKESK. The ends were cut back, 1 base at V and 4 bases at J, with 13 bases in the middle.

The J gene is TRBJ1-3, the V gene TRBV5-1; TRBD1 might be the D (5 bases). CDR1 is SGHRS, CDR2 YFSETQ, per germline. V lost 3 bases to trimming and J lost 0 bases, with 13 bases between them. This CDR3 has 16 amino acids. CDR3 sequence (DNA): TGCGCCAGCAGCTGGATGCTCGGGGGCTCTGGAAACACCATATATTTT. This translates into CASSWMLGGSGNTIYF. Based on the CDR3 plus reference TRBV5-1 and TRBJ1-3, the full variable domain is KAGVTQTPRYLIKTRGQQVTLSCSPISGHRSVSWYQQTPGQGLQFLFEYFSETQRNKGNFPGRFSGRQFSNSRSEMNVSTLELGDSALYLCASSWMLGGSGNTIYFGEGSWLTVV.

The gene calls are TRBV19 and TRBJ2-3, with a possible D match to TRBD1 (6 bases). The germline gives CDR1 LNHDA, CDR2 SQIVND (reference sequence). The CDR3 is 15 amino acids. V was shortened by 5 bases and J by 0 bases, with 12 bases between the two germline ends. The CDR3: CASSGGRQSTDTQYF. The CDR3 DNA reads TGTGCCAGTAGTGGGGGCCGCCAGAGCACAGATACGCAGTATTTT. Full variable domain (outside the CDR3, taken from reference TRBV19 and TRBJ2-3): DGGITQSPKYLFRKEGQNVTLSCEQNLNHDAMYWYRQDPGQGLRLIYYSQIVNDFQKGDIAEGYSVSREKKESFPLTVTSAQKNPTAFYLCASSGGRQSTDTQYFGPGTRLTVL.

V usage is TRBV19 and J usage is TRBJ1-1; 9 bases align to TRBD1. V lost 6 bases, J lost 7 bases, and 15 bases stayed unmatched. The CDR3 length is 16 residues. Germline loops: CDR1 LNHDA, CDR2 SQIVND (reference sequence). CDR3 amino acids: CASRKGGATGGDEAFF. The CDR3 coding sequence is TGTGCCAGTAGGAAGGGAGGGGCGACAGGGGGGGATGAAGCTTTCTTT.

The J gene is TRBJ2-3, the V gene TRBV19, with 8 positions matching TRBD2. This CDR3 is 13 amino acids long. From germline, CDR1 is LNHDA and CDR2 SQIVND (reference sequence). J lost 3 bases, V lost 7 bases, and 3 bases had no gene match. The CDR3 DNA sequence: TGTGCCAGTAAAGCTAGCGGGACAGATACGCAGTATTTT. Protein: CASKASGTDTQYF.

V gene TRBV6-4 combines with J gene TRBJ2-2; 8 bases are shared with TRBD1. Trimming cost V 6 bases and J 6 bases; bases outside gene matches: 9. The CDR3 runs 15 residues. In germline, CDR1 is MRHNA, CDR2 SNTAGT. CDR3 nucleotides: TGTGCCAGCAGGCCAGGGGGCGCAGGATCCGGGGAGCTGTTTTTT. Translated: CASRPGGAGSGELFF.

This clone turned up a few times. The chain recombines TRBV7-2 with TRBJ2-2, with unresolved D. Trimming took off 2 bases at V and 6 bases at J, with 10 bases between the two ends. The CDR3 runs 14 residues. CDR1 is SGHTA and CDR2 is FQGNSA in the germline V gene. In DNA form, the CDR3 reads TGTGCCAGCAGCTTACTTTCAGCGCCCGGGGAGCTGTTTTTT. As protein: CASSLLSAPGELFF.